This T cell receptor (beta chain) was observed in a study of cytomegalovirus exposure and HLA in healthy donors. Primers included in the PCR were 60 Vbeta and 13 Jbeta primers. Libraries were prepared by immunoSEQ multiplex PCR; TCRdb keeps only in-frame clonotypes and omits some of them. The sample includes 100,000 to 130,000 clones, 82% seen only once; the top ten take roughly 2.6%. Regarding this clone: The antigen is undetermined. Other DNA sequences within the sample encode an identical CDR3.

General study findings and limits: There were reportedly fewer N-insertions in an Asian-associated ancestry cluster than the approximately 670-donor mean, in a later analysis. Productive rates of about 87% or about 30% were seen for most TCR beta V segments in an earlier analysis. The study found most TCR sequences rare, yet found some public TCRs in many donors.

CDR1 and CDR2 from the germline V gene are LNHDA and SQIVND (reference sequence). Trimming removed 0 bases from V and 3 bases from J; junction bases left unmatched: 3. The CDR3 is 15 residues long. The rearrangement joins TRBV19 to TRBJ1-1; TRBD1 matches at 8 bases. Specimen: PBMCs. The origin of this receptor is a man between 25 and 39 years old in good health and CMV-seropositive. CDR3 DNA sequence: TGTGCCAGTAGTATAGATCTGACAGGGGACACTGAAGCTTTCTTT. Translated, it gives CASSIDLTGDTEAFF. Combining the CDR3 with reference TRBV19 and TRBJ1-1 gives the whole variable domain DGGITQSPKYLFRKEGQNVTLSCEQNLNHDAMYWYRQDPGQGLRLIYYSQIVNDFQKGDIAEGYSVSREKKESFPLTVTSAQKNPTAFYLCASSIDLTGDTEAFFGQGTRLTVV.